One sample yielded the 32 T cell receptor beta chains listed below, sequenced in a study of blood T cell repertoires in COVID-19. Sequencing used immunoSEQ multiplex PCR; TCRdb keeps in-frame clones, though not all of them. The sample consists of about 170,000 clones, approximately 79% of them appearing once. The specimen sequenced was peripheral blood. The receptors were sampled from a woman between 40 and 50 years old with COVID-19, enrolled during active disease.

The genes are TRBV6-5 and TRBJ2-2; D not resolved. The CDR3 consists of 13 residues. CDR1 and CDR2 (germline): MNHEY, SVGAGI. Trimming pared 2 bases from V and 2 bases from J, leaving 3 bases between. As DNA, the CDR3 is TGTGCCAGCAGTTACCAAAACACCGGGGAGCTGTTTTTT. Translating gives CASSYQNTGELFF.

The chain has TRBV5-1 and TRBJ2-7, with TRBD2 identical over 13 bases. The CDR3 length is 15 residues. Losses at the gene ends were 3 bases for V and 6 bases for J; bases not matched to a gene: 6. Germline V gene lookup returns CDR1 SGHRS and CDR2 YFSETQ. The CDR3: CASSSGLAGTFEQYF. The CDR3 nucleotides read TGCGCCAGCAGCTCGGGACTAGCGGGAACGTTCGAGCAGTACTTC.

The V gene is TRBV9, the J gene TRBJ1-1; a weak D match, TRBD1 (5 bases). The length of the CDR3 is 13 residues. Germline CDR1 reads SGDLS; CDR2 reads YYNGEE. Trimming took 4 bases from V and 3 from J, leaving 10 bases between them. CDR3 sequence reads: CASSSRVDTEAFF. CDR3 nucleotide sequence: TGTGCCAGCAGCTCCAGGGTCGACACTGAAGCTTTCTTT.

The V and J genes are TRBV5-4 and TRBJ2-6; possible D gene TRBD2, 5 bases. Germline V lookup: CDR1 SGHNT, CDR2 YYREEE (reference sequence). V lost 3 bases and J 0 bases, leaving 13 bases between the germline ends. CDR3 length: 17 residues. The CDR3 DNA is TGTGCCAGCAGCTGGCCGGGGATACTCTCTGGGGCCAACGTCCTGACTTTC. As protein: CASSWPGILSGANVLTF.

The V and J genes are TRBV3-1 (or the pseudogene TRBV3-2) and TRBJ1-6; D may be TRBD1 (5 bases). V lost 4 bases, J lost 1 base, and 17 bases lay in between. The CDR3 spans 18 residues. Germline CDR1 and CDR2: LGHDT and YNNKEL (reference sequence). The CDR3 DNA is TGTGCCAGCAGCCCCACGGCGTCAGGGTGGTCCTATAATTCACCCCTCCACTTT. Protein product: CASSPTASGWSYNSPLHF.

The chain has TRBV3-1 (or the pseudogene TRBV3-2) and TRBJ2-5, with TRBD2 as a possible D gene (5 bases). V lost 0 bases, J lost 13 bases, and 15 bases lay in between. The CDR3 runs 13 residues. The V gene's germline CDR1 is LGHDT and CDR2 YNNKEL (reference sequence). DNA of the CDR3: TGTGCCAGCAGCCAAGATCCGTACGGGGAGAGGTACTTC. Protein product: CASSQDPYGERYF.

CDR3 in amino acids: CASSSLTGTTNQPQHF. The CDR3, as DNA: TGTGCCAGCAGCTCCCTGACAGGCACAACAAATCAGCCCCAGCATTTT. This rearrangement joins TRBV5-6 to TRBJ1-5, with D perhaps TRBD1 (6 bases). Per germline, CDR1 SGHDT and CDR2 YYEEEE. V lost 3 bases, J lost 4 bases, and 17 bases lay in between. CDR3 length: 16 residues.

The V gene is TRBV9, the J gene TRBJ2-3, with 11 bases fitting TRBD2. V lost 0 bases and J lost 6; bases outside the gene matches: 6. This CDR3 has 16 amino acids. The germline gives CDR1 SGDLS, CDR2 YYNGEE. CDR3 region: CASSVVLAGGADTQYF. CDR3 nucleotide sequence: TGTGCCAGCAGCGTAGTATTAGCGGGGGGGGCTGATACGCAGTATTTT.

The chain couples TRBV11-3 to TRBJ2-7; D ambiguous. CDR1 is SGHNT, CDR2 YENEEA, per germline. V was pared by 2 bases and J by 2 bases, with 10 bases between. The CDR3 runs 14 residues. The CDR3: CASSLRDGAYEQYF. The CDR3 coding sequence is TGTGCCAGCAGCTTACGAGACGGAGCCTACGAGCAGTACTTC.

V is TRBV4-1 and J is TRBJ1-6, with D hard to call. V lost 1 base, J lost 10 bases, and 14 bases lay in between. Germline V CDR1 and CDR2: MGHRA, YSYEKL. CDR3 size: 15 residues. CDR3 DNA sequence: TGCGCCAGCAGCCAAGGGCCCTCAACGGGATCACCCCTCCACTTT. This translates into CASSQGPSTGSPLHF.

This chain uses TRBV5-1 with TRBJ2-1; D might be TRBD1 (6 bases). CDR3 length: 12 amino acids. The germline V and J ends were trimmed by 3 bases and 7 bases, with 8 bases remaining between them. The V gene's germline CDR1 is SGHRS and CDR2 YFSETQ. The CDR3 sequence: CASSSTGNEQFF. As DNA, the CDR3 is TGCGCCAGCAGCTCAACAGGGAATGAGCAGTTCTTC.

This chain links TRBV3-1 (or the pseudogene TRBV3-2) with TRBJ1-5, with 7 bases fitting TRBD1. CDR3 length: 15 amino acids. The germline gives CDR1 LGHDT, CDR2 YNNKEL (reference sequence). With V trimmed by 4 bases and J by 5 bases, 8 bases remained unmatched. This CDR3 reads CASSRGTDVYQPQHF. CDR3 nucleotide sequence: TGTGCCAGCAGCCGGGGGACAGATGTTTATCAGCCCCAGCATTTT.

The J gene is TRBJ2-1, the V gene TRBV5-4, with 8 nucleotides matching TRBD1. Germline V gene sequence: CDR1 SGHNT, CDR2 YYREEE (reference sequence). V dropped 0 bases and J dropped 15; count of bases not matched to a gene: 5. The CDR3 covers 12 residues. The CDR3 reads CASSLGTGLGFF. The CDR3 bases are TGTGCCAGCAGCTTGGGGACAGGGTTGGGGTTCTTC.

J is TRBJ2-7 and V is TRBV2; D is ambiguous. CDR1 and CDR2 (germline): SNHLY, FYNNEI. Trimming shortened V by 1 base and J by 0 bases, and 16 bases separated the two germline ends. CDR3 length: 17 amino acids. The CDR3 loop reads CASSEELTSESSYEQYV. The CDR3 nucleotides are TGTGCCAGCAGTGAAGAGTTGACCTCGGAGTCCTCCTACGAGCAGTACGTC.

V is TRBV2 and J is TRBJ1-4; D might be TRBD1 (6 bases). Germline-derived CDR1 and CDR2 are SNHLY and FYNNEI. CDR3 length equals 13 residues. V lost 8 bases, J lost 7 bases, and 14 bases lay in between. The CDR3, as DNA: TGTGCCAGCGGGGGCCCTTGGGTTGAAAAACTGTTTTTT. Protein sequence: CASGGPWVEKLFF. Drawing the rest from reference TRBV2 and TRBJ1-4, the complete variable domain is EPEVTQTPSHQVTQMGQEVILRCVPISNHLYFYWYRQILGQKVEFLVSFYNNEISEKSEIFDDQFSVERPDGSNFTLKIRSTKLEDSAMYFCASGGPWVEKLFFGSGTQLSVL.

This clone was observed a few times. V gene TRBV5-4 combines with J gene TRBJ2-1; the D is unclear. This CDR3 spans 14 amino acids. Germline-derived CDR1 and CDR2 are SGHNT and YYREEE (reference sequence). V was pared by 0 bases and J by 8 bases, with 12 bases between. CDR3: CASSLGVAPHEQFF. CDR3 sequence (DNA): TGTGCCAGCAGCTTGGGAGTAGCCCCTCATGAGCAGTTCTTC.

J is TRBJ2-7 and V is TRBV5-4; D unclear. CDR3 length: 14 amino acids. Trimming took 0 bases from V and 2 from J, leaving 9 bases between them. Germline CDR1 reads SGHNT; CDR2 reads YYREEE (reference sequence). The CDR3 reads CASSLDRVPYEQYF. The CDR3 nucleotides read TGTGCCAGCAGCTTGGATCGGGTACCCTACGAGCAGTACTTC.

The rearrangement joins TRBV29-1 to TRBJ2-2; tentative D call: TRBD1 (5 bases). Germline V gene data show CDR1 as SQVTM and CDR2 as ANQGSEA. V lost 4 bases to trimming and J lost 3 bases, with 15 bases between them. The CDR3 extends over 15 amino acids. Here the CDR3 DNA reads TGCAGCGTTGTAAGTGGGGCCAGTCACACCGGGGAGCTGTTTTTT. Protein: CSVVSGASHTGELFF.

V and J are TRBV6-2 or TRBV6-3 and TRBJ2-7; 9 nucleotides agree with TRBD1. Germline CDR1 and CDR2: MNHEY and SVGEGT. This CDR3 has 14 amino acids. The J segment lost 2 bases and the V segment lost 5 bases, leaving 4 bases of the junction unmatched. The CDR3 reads CASSLGQGTYEQYF. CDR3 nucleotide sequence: TGTGCCAGCAGTCTGGGACAGGGCACCTACGAGCAGTACTTC.

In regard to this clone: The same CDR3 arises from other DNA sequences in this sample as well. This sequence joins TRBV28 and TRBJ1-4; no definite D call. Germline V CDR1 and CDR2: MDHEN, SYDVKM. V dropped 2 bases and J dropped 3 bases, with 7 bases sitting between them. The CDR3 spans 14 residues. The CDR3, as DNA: TGTGCCAGCAGTTTAGAGGGCGCTAATGAAAAACTGTTTTTT. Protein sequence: CASSLEGANEKLFF.

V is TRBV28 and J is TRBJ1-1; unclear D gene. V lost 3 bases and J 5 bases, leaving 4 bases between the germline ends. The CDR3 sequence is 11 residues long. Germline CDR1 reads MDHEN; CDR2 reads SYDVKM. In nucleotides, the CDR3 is TGTGCCAGCAGTTTGGAGACTGAAGCTTTCTTT. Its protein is CASSLETEAFF.

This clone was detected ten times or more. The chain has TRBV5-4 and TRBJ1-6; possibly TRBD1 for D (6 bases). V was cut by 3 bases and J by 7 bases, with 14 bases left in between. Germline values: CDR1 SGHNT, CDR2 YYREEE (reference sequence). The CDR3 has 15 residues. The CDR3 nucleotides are TGTGCCAGCAGCTCACAGGGTCGGGCGAATTCACCCCTCCACTTT. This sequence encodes CASSSQGRANSPLHF. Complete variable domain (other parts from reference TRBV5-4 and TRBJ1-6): ETGVTQSPTHLIKTRGQQVTLRCSSQSGHNTVSWYQQALGQGPQFIFQYYREEENGRGNFPPRFSGLQFPNYSSELNVNALELDDSALYLCASSSQGRANSPLHFGNGTRLTVT.

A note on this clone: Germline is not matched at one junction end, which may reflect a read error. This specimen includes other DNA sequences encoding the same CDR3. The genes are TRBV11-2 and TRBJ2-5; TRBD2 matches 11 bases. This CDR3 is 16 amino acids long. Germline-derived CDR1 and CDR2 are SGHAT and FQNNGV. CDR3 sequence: CASSLTSGGTKETQYF. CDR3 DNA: TGTGCTAGCAGCTTAACTAGCGGGGGAACCAAAGAGACCCAGTACTTC.

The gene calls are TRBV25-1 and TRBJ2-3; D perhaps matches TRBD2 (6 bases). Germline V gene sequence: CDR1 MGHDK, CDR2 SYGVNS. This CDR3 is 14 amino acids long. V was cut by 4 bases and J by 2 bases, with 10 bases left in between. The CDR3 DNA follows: TGTGCCAGCAGTGGAGGGACTCACACAGATACGCAGTATTTT. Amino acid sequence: CASSGGTHTDTQYF.

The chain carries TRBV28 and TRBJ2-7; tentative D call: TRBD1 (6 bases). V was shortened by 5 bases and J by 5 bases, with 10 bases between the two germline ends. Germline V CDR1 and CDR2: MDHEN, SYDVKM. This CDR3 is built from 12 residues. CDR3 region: CASSTGYHEQYF. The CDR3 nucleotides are TGTGCCAGCAGTACAGGGTATCACGAGCAGTACTTC.

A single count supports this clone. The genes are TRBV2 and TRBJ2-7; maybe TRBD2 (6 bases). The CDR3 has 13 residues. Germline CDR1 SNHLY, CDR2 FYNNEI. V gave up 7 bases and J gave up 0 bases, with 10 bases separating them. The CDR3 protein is CASNVAASYEQYF. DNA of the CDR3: TGTGCCAGCAATGTAGCGGCCTCCTACGAGCAGTACTTC. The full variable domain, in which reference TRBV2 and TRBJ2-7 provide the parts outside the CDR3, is EPEVTQTPSHQVTQMGQEVILRCVPISNHLYFYWYRQILGQKVEFLVSFYNNEISEKSEIFDDQFSVERPDGSNFTLKIRSTKLEDSAMYFCASNVAASYEQYFGPGTRLTVT.

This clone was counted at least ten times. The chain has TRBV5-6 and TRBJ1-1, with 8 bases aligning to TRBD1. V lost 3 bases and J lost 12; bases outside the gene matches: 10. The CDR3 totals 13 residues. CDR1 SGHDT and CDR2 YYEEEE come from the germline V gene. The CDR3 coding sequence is TGTGCCAGCAGCTATGAAACAGGGGGGGTGACTTTCTTT. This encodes CASSYETGGVTFF. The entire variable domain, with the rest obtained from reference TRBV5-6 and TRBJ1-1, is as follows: DAGVTQSPTHLIKTRGQQVTLRCSPKSGHDTVSWYQQALGQGPQFIFQYYEEEERQRGNFPDRFSGHQFPNYSSELNVNALLLGDSALYLCASSYETGGVTFFGQGTRLTVV.

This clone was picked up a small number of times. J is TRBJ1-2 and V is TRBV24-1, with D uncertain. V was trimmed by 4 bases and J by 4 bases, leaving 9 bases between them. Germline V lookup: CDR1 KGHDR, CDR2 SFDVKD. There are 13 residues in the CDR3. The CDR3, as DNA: TGTGCCACCAGTGACCCCCCAGGCTATGGCTACACCTTC. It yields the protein CATSDPPGYGYTF.

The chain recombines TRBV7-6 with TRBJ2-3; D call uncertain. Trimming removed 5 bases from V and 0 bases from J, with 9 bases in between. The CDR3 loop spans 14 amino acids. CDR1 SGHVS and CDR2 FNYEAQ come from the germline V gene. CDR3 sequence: CASSPGPSTDTQYF. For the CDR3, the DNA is TGTGCCAGCAGCCCAGGCCCAAGCACAGATACGCAGTATTTT.

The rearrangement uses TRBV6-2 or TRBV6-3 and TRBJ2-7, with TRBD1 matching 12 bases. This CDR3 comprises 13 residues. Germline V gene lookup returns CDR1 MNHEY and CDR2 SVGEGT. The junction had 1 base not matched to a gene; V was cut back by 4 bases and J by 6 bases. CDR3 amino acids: CASSWDRGLEQYV. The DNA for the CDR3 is TGTGCCAGCAGTTGGGACAGGGGGCTCGAGCAGTACGTC.

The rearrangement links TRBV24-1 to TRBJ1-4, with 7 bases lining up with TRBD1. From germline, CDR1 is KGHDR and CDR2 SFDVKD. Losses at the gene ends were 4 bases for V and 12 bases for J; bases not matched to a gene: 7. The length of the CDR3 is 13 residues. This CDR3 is CATSEGHRGELFF. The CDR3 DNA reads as TGTGCCACCAGTGAGGGACACAGGGGAGAACTGTTTTTT.

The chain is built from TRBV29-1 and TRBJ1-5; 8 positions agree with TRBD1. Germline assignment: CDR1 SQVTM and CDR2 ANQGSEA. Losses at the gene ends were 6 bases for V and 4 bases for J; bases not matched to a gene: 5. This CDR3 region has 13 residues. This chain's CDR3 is CSVGDRTNQPQHF. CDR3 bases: TGCAGCGTAGGGGACAGGACAAATCAGCCCCAGCATTTT. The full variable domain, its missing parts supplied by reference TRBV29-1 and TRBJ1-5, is SAVISQKPSRDICQRGTSLTIQCQVDSQVTMMFWYRQQPGQSLTLIATANQGSEATYESGFVIDKFPISRPNLTFSTLTVSNMSPEDSSIYLCSVGDRTNQPQHFGDGTRLSIL.